Below, one TCR beta chain is given with its context. The antigen remains undetermined. The data originate from a study of cytomegalovirus exposure and HLA in healthy donors. Germline loops: CDR1 MNHEY, CDR2 SMNVEV (reference sequence). V shed 7 bases and J shed 1 base, with 17 bases lying between them. This CDR3 spans 15 amino acids. Broader study findings: As was reported, the classifier diagnosed cytomegalovirus status with high specificity and sensitivity. The TCR clusters that emerged in the first cohort tended, a later analysis found, to co-occur in the 120 or so validation repertoires.

Profiling relied on immunoSEQ multiplex PCR, and the TCRdb table lists in-frame clones only, not all of them. Of about 68,000 clones in the sample, roughly nine tenths were seen once. The donors were members of the validation cohort comprising about 120 subjects, separate from the roughly 600-subject first cohort. The chain recombines TRBV27 with TRBJ2-7; possible D gene TRBD2, 6 bases. The sample taken for sequencing was PBMCs. The sequence came from a man aged 18 to 35 in good health and CMV-seronegative. Written as DNA, the CDR3 is TGTGCCAGCACCATAACTAGCTCTCGGTCCTACGAGCAGTACTTC. Translating it yields CASTITSSRSYEQYF.